This TCR beta chain was sequenced for a study of post-analysis software for immune sequencing data. In the study overall: Disease courses included relapsing-remitting, secondary progressive and progressive-relapsing multiple sclerosis.

Points on this clonotype: Its antigen is unidentified.

V was cut by 3 bases and J by 3 bases, with 14 bases left in between. The CDR3 sequence is 14 residues long. The germline CDR1 and CDR2 sequences are DFQATT and SNEGSKA (reference sequence). Unique molecular identifiers were built into the TCR beta cDNA libraries. T cells, roughly 0.95 to 10 million of them, yielded roughly 550,000 cDNA molecules. TCRdb processed the PCR reads anew with MiXCR; each CDR3 protein has one entry. The sample carries about 540,000 distinct CDR3 sequences, 34% recorded once. Study-wide findings and caveats: Compared with controls, patients had more of roughly five TRBV segments, including TRBV5-6, TRBV5-1 and TRBV20-1.

The gene calls are TRBV20-1 and TRBJ1-2; D is uncertain. The receptor was derived from a girl aged 2-17 years with multiple sclerosis. The specimen was blood. The CDR3 reads CSASAAVRDYGYTF. Written as DNA, the CDR3 is TGCAGTGCTAGTGCGGCGGTCCGGGACTATGGCTACACCTTC.